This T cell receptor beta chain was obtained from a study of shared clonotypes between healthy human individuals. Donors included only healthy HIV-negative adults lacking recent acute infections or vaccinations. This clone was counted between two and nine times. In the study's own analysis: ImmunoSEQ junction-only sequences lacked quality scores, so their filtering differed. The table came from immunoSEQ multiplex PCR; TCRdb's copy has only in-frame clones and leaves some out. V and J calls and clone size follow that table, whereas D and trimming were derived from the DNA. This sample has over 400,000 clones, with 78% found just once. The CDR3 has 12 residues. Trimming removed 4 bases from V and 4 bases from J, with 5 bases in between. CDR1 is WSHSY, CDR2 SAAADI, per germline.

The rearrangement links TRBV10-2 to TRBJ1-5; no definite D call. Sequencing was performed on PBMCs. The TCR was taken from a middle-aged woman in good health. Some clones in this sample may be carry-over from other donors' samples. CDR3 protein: CASSGRNQPQHF. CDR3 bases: TGCGCCAGCAGTGGTAGGAATCAGCCCCAGCATTTT.